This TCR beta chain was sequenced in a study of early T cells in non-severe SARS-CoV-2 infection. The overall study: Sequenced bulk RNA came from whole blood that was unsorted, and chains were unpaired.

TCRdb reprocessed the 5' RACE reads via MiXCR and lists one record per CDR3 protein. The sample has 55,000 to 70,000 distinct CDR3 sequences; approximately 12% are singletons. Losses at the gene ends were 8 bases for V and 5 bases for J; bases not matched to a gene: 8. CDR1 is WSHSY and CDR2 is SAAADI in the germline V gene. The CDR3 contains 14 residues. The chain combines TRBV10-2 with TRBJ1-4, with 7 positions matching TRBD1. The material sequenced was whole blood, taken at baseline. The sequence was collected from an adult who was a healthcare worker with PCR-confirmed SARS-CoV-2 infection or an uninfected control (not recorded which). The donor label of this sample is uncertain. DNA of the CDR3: TGCGCCAGCCGCCCGGGACAGATGAATGAAAAACTGTTTTTT. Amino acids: CASRPGQMNEKLFF.